The sequence of this T cell receptor (beta chain) was determined in a study of blood T cell repertoires in COVID-19. Study background: Acute and convalescent COVID-19 samples came from the United States, Italy and Spain. In each case, the material was cDNA or gDNA derived from T cells, B-cell-depleted T cells, or PBMCs.

Data came from immunoSEQ multiplex PCR; TCRdb stores just in-frame clones and leaves some out. The sample shows about 130,000 clones, over 60% of them seen only once. The CDR3 spans 12 residues. V lost 7 bases to trimming and J lost 10 bases; unmatched junction nucleotides: 5. Germline CDR1 and CDR2: ENHRY and SYGVKD. The receptor's source is a woman in her sixties or seventies with acute or convalescent COVID-19. V gene TRBV10-3 combines with J gene TRBJ2-1; 9 bases are shared with TRBD1. The sample comprised peripheral blood. CDR3 bases: TGTGCCATCATGGACAGGGGAGGGGAGCAGTTCTTC. Amino acid sequence: CAIMDRGGEQFF.